This T cell receptor beta chain stems from a study of cytomegalovirus exposure and HLA in healthy donors. Study-wide findings and caveats: Investigators reported approximately 170 TCR beta chains as tied to cytomegalovirus. Some V segments, TRBV6-2 and TRBV6-3 among them, were indistinguishable and were therefore excluded. Rates of TCR association differed by HLA locus in a later analysis, with DRB1 highest and HLA-C lowest. Another analysis was done later, and it associated 16,951 TCR beta sequences with HLA alleles at 0.05 false discovery rate.

Points on this clone: The antigen remains undetermined.

PCR used 60 Vbeta primers and 13 Jbeta primers. Some clones are missing from TCRdb's copy, which holds only in-frame ones; the method was immunoSEQ multiplex PCR. This sample has about 130,000 clones; 84% occur once, and the top ten carry less than 3.5%. V was trimmed by 1 base and J by 4 bases, leaving 13 bases between them. The CDR3 contains 16 residues. Per the germline V gene, CDR1 is SEHNR and CDR2 is FQNEAQ (reference sequence). The receptor was isolated from a man aged 50-59 years in good health and CMV-seronegative. The source material was PBMCs. The chain has TRBV7-9 and TRBJ2-2; D call uncertain. The CDR3 here is CASSLDLATGTGELFF. In DNA form, the CDR3 reads TGTGCCAGCAGCTTAGATCTCGCAACGGGCACCGGGGAGCTGTTTTTT. The variable domain in full, with the rest retrieved from reference TRBV7-9 and TRBJ2-2, is DTGVSQNPRHKITKRGQNVTFRCDPISEHNRLYWYRQTLGQGPEFLTYFQNEAQLEKSRLLSDRFSAERPKGSFSTLEIQRTEQGDSAMYLCASSLDLATGTGELFFGEGSRLTVL.